A single sample is the source of the 16 T cell receptor beta chains below, sequenced in a study of T cell repertoires in ileal Crohn's disease. Sequencing was performed with immunoSEQ multiplex PCR; in TCRdb, only in-frame clones are kept and a portion is missing. Among approximately 13,000 clones, roughly four fifths were seen once, and the ten largest hold 14%. Time point indicated: inflamed ileum from the surgical specimen. The sequenced material came from ileal tissue. These receptors originate from an adult with Crohn's disease.

This clone was counted between two and nine times. This chain uses TRBV2 with TRBJ1-6, with TRBD1 matching 7 bases. The CDR3 totals 15 residues. Germline assignment: CDR1 SNHLY and CDR2 FYNNEI. Trimming removed 6 bases from V and 5 bases from J; junction bases left unmatched: 7. The CDR3 reads CASSGTDTDNSPLHF. The CDR3 DNA is TGTGCCAGCAGCGGGACAGATACAGATAATTCACCCCTCCACTTT.

The chain recombines TRBV29-1 with TRBJ1-1; D gene ambiguous. Germline CDR1 is SQVTM and CDR2 is ANQGSEA. This CDR3 has 12 residues. V was trimmed by 7 bases and J by 1 base, leaving 10 bases between them. In nucleotides, the CDR3 is TGCAGCGCTGGCGGTTGGAACACTGAAGCTTTCTTT. Protein product: CSAGGWNTEAFF.

Points on this clone: Different DNA sequences within this sample yield the same CDR3. V is TRBV30 and J is TRBJ1-6; 7 bases fit TRBD1. The CDR3 contains 17 residues. CDR1 and CDR2 from the germline V gene are GTSNPN and SVGIG (reference sequence). The V and J ends lost 8 bases and 6 bases, in that order; junction bases with no gene match: 19. DNA for the CDR3: TGTGCCCGGCGCCGGAAAACAGGGGCCAGGGGTAATTCACCCCTCCACTTT. This translates into CARRRKTGARGNSPLHF.

This clone has just one count. V gene TRBV20-1 combines with J gene TRBJ2-7; no reliable D call. Germline V gene data show CDR1 as DFQATT and CDR2 as SNEGSKA (reference sequence). The CDR3 runs 11 residues. Trimming stripped 6 bases from V and 2 bases from J, with 8 bases between. CDR3 bases: TGCAGTGCGCAGAGGACCTACGAGCAGTACTTC. Protein product: CSAQRTYEQYF.

V and J are TRBV11-2 and TRBJ1-3; TRBD1 agrees at 7 bases. V lost 5 bases and J lost 0; bases outside the gene matches: 7. Germline CDR1 reads SGHAT; CDR2 reads FQNNGV. The CDR3 is 16 residues long. CDR3 nucleotides: TGTGCCAGCAGCCTTACAGGGGTCGTCTCTGGAAACACCATATATTTT. Residues: CASSLTGVVSGNTIYF. The variable domain in full, completed from reference TRBV11-2 and TRBJ1-3, reads EAGVAQSPRYKIIEKRQSVAFWCNPISGHATLYWYQQILGQGPKLLIQFQNNGVVDDSQLPKDRFSAERLKGVDSTLKIQPAKLEDSAVYLCASSLTGVVSGNTIYFGEGSWLTVV.

This rearrangement joins TRBV29-1 to TRBJ1-2; maybe TRBD1 (5 bases). The CDR3 has 14 amino acids. Germline V gene data show CDR1 as SQVTM and CDR2 as ANQGSEA. V was cut by 5 bases and J by 6 bases, with 19 bases left in between. The CDR3 loop is CSVPEGPGPHGYTF. DNA for the CDR3: TGCAGCGTTCCCGAGGGGCCAGGCCCTCATGGCTACACCTTC.

The chain has TRBV5-4 and TRBJ2-4; 8 bases are a match to TRBD1. Germline CDR1 SGHNT, CDR2 YYREEE (reference sequence). The CDR3 spans 16 residues. V shed 0 bases and J 3 bases; nucleotides not matched to a gene: 5. The CDR3 DNA follows: TGTGCCAGCAGCTTGGTAGGACAGGGAGGCAAAAACATTCAGTACTTC. The encoded protein is CASSLVGQGGKNIQYF.

This rearrangement joins TRBV5-1 to TRBJ1-2; D ambiguous. CDR1 is SGHRS and CDR2 is YFSETQ in the germline V gene. The CDR3 extends over 12 amino acids. V shed 4 bases and J shed 4 bases, with 8 bases lying between them. The CDR3 bases are TGCGCCAGCAGCGCGGACCTCTATGGCTACACCTTC. Protein sequence: CASSADLYGYTF.

The rearrangement uses TRBV2 and TRBJ1-1, with 9 positions matching TRBD1. The CDR3 runs 15 residues. Germline V CDR1 and CDR2: SNHLY, FYNNEI. With V trimmed by 3 bases and J by 6 bases, 8 bases remained unmatched. In nucleotides, the CDR3 is TGTGCCAGCAGTGAGATGGGGACAGGGAGGGCTGAAGCTTTCTTT. Translation: CASSEMGTGRAEAFF.

This chain connects TRBV5-1 to TRBJ1-4; D is uncertain. Germline V gives CDR1 SGHRS, CDR2 YFSETQ. This CDR3 spans 15 amino acids. Trimming pared 0 bases from V and 11 bases from J, leaving 17 bases between. The CDR3 region has the DNA TGCGCCAGCAGCTTGGAACAGACGGTTAGTTCTAAACTGTTTTTT. Translating gives CASSLEQTVSSKLFF.

The chain has TRBV9 and TRBJ2-7; possible D gene TRBD2, 6 bases. The CDR3 is 15 residues long. The V and J ends lost 0 bases and 0 bases respectively, with 10 bases between them. Germline lookup yields CDR1 SGDLS and CDR2 YYNGEE. CDR3 residues: CASSVGGDSSYEQYF. The CDR3 DNA is TGTGCCAGCAGCGTAGGGGGGGACTCCTCCTACGAGCAGTACTTC.

The table lists this clone with a count of one. V gene TRBV7-9 combines with J gene TRBJ1-1, with D perhaps matching TRBD1 (5 bases). The germline V and J ends were trimmed by 1 base and 6 bases, with 15 bases remaining between them. Germline CDR1 and CDR2: SEHNR and FQNEAQ (reference sequence). CDR3 length: 15 residues. CDR3 bases: TGTGCCAGCAGCTTAGAGGCAGGGTGGTCGGCTGAAGCTTTCTTT. Translated, it gives CASSLEAGWSAEAFF.

J is TRBJ1-4 and V is TRBV27; 7 nucleotides line up with TRBD1. There are 14 residues in the CDR3. The J segment lost 4 bases and the V segment lost 6 bases, leaving 5 bases of the junction unmatched. Germline loops: CDR1 MNHEY, CDR2 SMNVEV (reference sequence). CDR3 DNA: TGTGCCAGCAGCTACGGGACAGTTAATGAAAAACTGTTTTTT. This encodes CASSYGTVNEKLFF.

V is TRBV5-1 and J is TRBJ2-3; TRBD1 aligns across 8 bases. Per the germline V gene, CDR1 is SGHRS and CDR2 is YFSETQ. The CDR3 sequence is 15 residues long. V was pared by 0 bases and J by 4 bases, with 4 bases of the junction left unmatched. The CDR3 DNA follows: TGCGCCAGCAGCTTGGCGGCAGGGGGCGCAGATACGCAGTATTTT. Amino acid sequence: CASSLAAGGADTQYF.

The V call is TRBV29-1, the J call TRBJ2-3; unclear D gene. Deletions cut 4 bases from V and 4 bases from J, with 6 bases between. Germline lookup yields CDR1 SQVTM and CDR2 ANQGSEA. The CDR3 consists of 11 residues. CDR3 loop: CSVGEADTQYF. Here the CDR3 DNA reads TGCAGCGTTGGAGAAGCAGATACGCAGTATTTT.

The table lists this clone with a count of one. The chain combines TRBV6-1 with TRBJ2-3; D may be TRBD1 (6 bases). Germline CDR1 is MNHNS and CDR2 is SASEGT. V was cut by 0 bases and J by 2 bases, with 9 bases left in between. CDR3 length: 15 amino acids. The CDR3 spells CASSEAGAHTDTQYF. Here the CDR3 DNA reads TGTGCCAGCAGTGAAGCGGGGGCTCACACAGATACGCAGTATTTT.